The subject of this entry is one T cell receptor beta chain. Its specificity is not known. This sample was included in a study of cytomegalovirus exposure and HLA in healthy donors. The wider study: Of the donors genotyped, some 400 in all, 80% to 85% fell in the Caucasian-associated ancestry cluster. General study points: About 87% or about 30% of the time was how often most TCR beta V segments were productive, according to an earlier analysis. Reportedly, cytomegalovirus status was diagnosed with high sensitivity and specificity. Sequencing had likely introduced a cluster of highly shared sequence variants as an artifact.

Use of 60 Vbeta and 13 Jbeta primers characterized the PCR. Clones were read by immunoSEQ multiplex PCR, and TCRdb kept only the in-frame ones, dropping some. The sample includes over 95,000 clones, over 75% of them seen just once. CDR3 length equals 15 residues. The germline V gene has CDR1 LGHNA and CDR2 YNFKEQ. The ends lost 0 bases at V and 8 bases at J; junction bases unmatched: 3. The chain recombines TRBV4-2 with TRBJ1-6; 8 bases fit TRBD1. This sequence originates from a woman younger than 30 in good health and CMV-seronegative. Source material: PBMCs. CDR3: CASSQDTGGYSPLHF. DNA of the CDR3: TGTGCCAGCAGCCAAGATACAGGGGGTTATTCACCCCTCCACTTT.